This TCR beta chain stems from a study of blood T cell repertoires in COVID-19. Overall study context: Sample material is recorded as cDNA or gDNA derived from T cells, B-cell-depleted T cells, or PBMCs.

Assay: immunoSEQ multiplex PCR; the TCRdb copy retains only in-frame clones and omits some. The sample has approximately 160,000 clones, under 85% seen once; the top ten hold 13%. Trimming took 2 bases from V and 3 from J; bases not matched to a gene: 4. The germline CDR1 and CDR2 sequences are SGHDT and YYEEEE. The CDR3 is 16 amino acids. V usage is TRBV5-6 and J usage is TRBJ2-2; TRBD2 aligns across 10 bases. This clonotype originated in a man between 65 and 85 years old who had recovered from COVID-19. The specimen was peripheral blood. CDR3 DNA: TGTGCCAGCAGCTTAGCGGGAGGGCCCCACACCGGGGAGCTGTTTTTT. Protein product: CASSLAGGPHTGELFF.